This T cell receptor beta chain originates from a study of T cell responses to AZD1222 COVID-19 vaccine. Study findings and constraints: Variant regions that are unmutated are reportedly the target of nearly half of spike-specific TCRs. Dominant at 160-218 and 743-854, vaccine-associated CD4 TCRs also spanned spike. Donors were mostly white British, more females; clonal diversity possibly underestimated. Spike-specific TCR depth and breadth grew after two AZD1222 doses.

Notes on this clone: The antigen is unknown.

Data came from immunoSEQ multiplex PCR; TCRdb stores just in-frame clones and leaves some out. The sample includes roughly 100,000 clones, 70% to 90% of them seen just once. The TCR originated in an adult in good health. This specimen consisted of peripheral blood, obtained on day 0 of AZD1222 vaccination.

The CDR3 DNA follows: TGTGCCAGCAGCTCCGGGACAGGGCACTCACCCCTCCACTTT. Its protein product is CASSSGTGHSPLHF. The chain joins TRBV5-4 to TRBJ1-6; TRBD1 aligns across 9 bases. Germline V gene lookup returns CDR1 SGHNT and CDR2 YYREEE (reference sequence). The CDR3 totals 14 residues. After removal of 3 bases from V and 10 bases from J, the junction contained 5 bases not matched to a gene.